This TCR beta chain originates from a study of PD-1 blockade in classical Hodgkin lymphoma. Only in-frame clones appear in the TCRdb table, and some are missing; sequencing was by immunoSEQ multiplex PCR. This sample has about 20,000 clones, with more than 75% found just once. This clone was detected only once. Time point meaning: cycle 4 day 1 (C4D1), after more than five weeks of nivolumab. Each patient's relapse followed autologous stem cell transplantation, and brentuximab vedotin exposure varied. Germline V gene sequence: CDR1 SGHNT, CDR2 YYREEE (reference sequence). V lost 0 bases and J 6 bases, leaving 10 bases between the germline ends. The CDR3 length is 15 residues.

This chain joins TRBV5-4 and TRBJ1-6; possible D gene TRBD1, 5 bases. The receptor comes from a human donor with classical Hodgkin lymphoma. Sequenced material: peripheral blood mononuclear cells (PBMCs), taken before the fourth cycle of nivolumab. CDR3 nucleotide sequence: TGTGCCAGCAGCTTGGGGGCAGGGACTAATTCACCCCTCCACTTT. It specifies CASSLGAGTNSPLHF.